This T cell receptor beta chain stems from a study of vaccination and CD4 T cells after COVID-19. The CDR3 sequence is 13 residues long. V dropped 4 bases and J dropped 6 bases, with 12 bases sitting between them. In germline, CDR1 is GTSNPN, CDR2 SVGIG (reference sequence). The sample's treatment: approximately nine-day PBMC culture with coronavirus spike peptide pools or control peptides (ViraFEST assay). This clonotype has a handful of counts. Antigen specificity is unknown. The Oncomine TCR Beta short-read assay was applied to DNA of cultured CD4+ T cells. Via MiXCR, TCRdb re-called the PCR reads, giving one row per CDR3 protein. The sample includes about 25,000 distinct CDR3 sequences, about 52% of them seen just once.

The chain employs TRBV30 and TRBJ2-2; D tentatively fits TRBD1 or TRBD2 (5 bases each). Sequencing was carried out using CD4+ T cells from blood, cultured in vitro. This sequence originates from a human donor who had recovered from COVID-19. DNA for the CDR3: TGTGCCTGGAACAACAGGCGGGCCGGGGAGCTGTTTTTT. It translates to CAWNNRRAGELFF.